The 2 T cell receptor beta chains reported below all come from one sample, sequenced in a study of control samples from healthy donors and cancer patients. Using immunoSEQ multiplex PCR, the repertoire was profiled, and TCRdb retains in-frame clones only, with some absent. The sample holds approximately 58,000 clones, around 87% seen once. Sequences were obtained from PBMCs. The receptors stem from a woman aged 60 to 75 with lung cancer.

The chain employs TRBV14 and TRBJ2-2; D not resolved. V was cut by 6 bases and J by 4 bases, with 15 bases left in between. From germline, CDR1 is SGHDN and CDR2 FVKESK. This CDR3 has 15 amino acids. CDR3 DNA sequence: TGTGCCAGCAGTGCCAAGGTCAGGTTCACCGGGGAGCTGTTTTTT. Its translation is CASSAKVRFTGELFF.

This rearrangement joins TRBV5-4 to TRBJ2-1; TRBD1 aligns across 8 bases. After removal of 5 bases from V and 8 bases from J, the junction contained 6 bases not matched to a gene. Per the germline V gene, CDR1 is SGHNT and CDR2 is YYREEE (reference sequence). The CDR3 covers 13 residues. CDR3 region: CASSFGTGDEQFF. For the CDR3, the DNA is TGTGCCAGCAGTTTTGGGACAGGTGATGAGCAGTTCTTC.